A selection of T cell receptor beta chains follows, all from one sample in a study of T cells after yellow fever vaccination. MiXCR was run by TCRdb on the 5' RACE reads, yielding one entry per CDR3 protein. The sample records 500,000 to 650,000 distinct CDR3 sequences, approximately 13% being singletons. The material was PBMCs, obtained on the day of the yellow fever booster vaccination. The source is a man younger than 45 who received the YFV17D yellow fever vaccine. Both conserved end residues are part of each CDR3. The order of the fields is V gene, J gene, clone size, D gene, CDR3 DNA, CDR3 protein. A D gene is named only where the DNA matches it firmly. Clone sizes are given selectively: once, few, many, or a class where the clone is expanded.

V gene: TRBV3-1; J gene: TRBJ2-2; clone size: few; D gene: .; CDR3 DNA: TGTGCCAGCAGCCAGGACGGAGACGGGGAGCTGTTTTTT; CDR3 protein: CASSQDGDGELFF
V gene: TRBV11-1; J gene: TRBJ2-5; clone size: few; D gene: TRBD2; CDR3 DNA: TGTGCCAGCAGACTCCGCGGGAGGGCCCTCGGAGAGACCCAGTACTTC; CDR3 protein: CASRLRGRALGETQYF
V gene: TRBV12-3/TRBV12-4; J gene: TRBJ1-3; clone size: many; D gene: .; CDR3 DNA: TGTGCCAGCAGCTCGGGACACTCTGGAAACACCATATATTTT; CDR3 protein: CASSSGHSGNTIYF
V gene: TRBV20-1; J gene: TRBJ2-1; clone size: .; D gene: .; CDR3 DNA: TGCAGTGCAGAGACCTACAATGAGCAGTTCTTC; CDR3 protein: CSAETYNEQFF
V gene: TRBV11-2; J gene: TRBJ2-2; clone size: .; D gene: TRBD2; CDR3 DNA: TGTGCCAGCAGCTCGCCGGTCGGACTAGTAATCGGGGAGCTGTTTTTT; CDR3 protein: CASSSPVGLVIGELFF
V gene: TRBV20-1; J gene: TRBJ2-6; clone size: few; D gene: .; CDR3 DNA: TGCAGTGCCGGACTACCTGGGGCCAACGTCCTGACTTTC; CDR3 protein: CSAGLPGANVLTF
V gene: TRBV10-1; J gene: TRBJ2-2; clone size: few; D gene: .; CDR3 DNA: TGCGCCAGCTCCTTCGAGGTGAACACCGGGGAGCTGTTTTTT; CDR3 protein: CASSFEVNTGELFF
V gene: TRBV25-1; J gene: TRBJ2-7; clone size: .; D gene: TRBD1; CDR3 DNA: TGTGCCAGCAGTGGGACAGGGGTGGGCTACGAGCAGTACTTC; CDR3 protein: CASSGTGVGYEQYF
V gene: TRBV10-2; J gene: TRBJ2-3; clone size: few; D gene: TRBD1; CDR3 DNA: TGCGCCAGCAGTGCGTTTAGGGGACAGGGCCGCACAGATACGCAGTATTTT; CDR3 protein: CASSAFRGQGRTDTQYF
V gene: TRBV15; J gene: TRBJ1-4; clone size: .; D gene: .; CDR3 DNA: TGTGCCACCAGCAGTGAGACTGAAAAACTGTTTTTT; CDR3 protein: CATSSETEKLFF
V gene: TRBV5-1; J gene: TRBJ2-5; clone size: many; D gene: .; CDR3 DNA: TGCGCCAGCAGTCAGGGGACGGAGACCCAGTACTTC; CDR3 protein: CASSQGTETQYF
V gene: TRBV25-1; J gene: TRBJ2-5; clone size: .; D gene: TRBD2; CDR3 DNA: TGTGCCAGTTTAGCGGGAGATAAAAGTTTTGGAGAGACCCAGTACTTC; CDR3 protein: CASLAGDKSFGETQYF
V gene: TRBV27; J gene: TRBJ2-2; clone size: .; D gene: .; CDR3 DNA: TGTGCCAGCAGTTTACAGGGTGTTTCTGGGGAGCTGTTTTTT; CDR3 protein: CASSLQGVSGELFF
V gene: TRBV11-2; J gene: TRBJ2-3; clone size: .; D gene: .; CDR3 DNA: TGTGCCACCTCCCTCGGCACAGATACGCAGTATTTT; CDR3 protein: CATSLGTDTQYF
V gene: TRBV21-1; J gene: TRBJ2-3; clone size: many; D gene: .; CDR3 DNA: TGTGCCAGCAGCAATAGGACTAGCGGTAGAGTTCCGGATACGCAGTATTTT; CDR3 protein: CASSNRTSGRVPDTQYF
V gene: TRBV24-1; J gene: TRBJ2-6; clone size: few; D gene: .; CDR3 DNA: TGTGCCACCGAAACAACGAGCTCTGGGGCCAACGTCCTGACTTTC; CDR3 protein: CATETTSSGANVLTF
V gene: TRBV5-1; J gene: TRBJ2-2; clone size: few; D gene: .; CDR3 DNA: TGCGCCAGCAGCTTGGCGGGAACTACCGGGGAGCTGTTTTTT; CDR3 protein: CASSLAGTTGELFF